Presented here are 31 T cell receptor beta chains from one specimen sequenced in a study of shared clonotypes between healthy human individuals (dated by TCRdb to the early 2020s). Libraries were made using the immunoSEQ multiplex PCR assay. In TCRdb, the immuneACCESS table is reduced to in-frame sequences with V and J assigned. These tables do not hold every clone; where another copy was compared, an unresolved V gene accounts for under half, and the others remain unexplained. This sample holds hundreds of thousands of clones; 95% to 97% were observed only once. The ten top clones hold under 0.25% of the sample. For the CD8 naive samples, CD45RO-negative cells were positively selected for CCR7, yielding a CD45RA+CCR7+ population from which TemRA cells were excluded. Sequenced material: naive CD8+ T cells sorted from blood. The sample's cell subset or site, from its label and the paper: CD45RA+CCR7+. These receptors were collected from a man aged 25-40 years in good health.

On this clone itself: This CDR3 is also generated by other DNA sequences in the sample. The genes are TRBV27 and TRBJ2-7; 8 nucleotides agree with TRBD1. The germline gives CDR1 MNHEY, CDR2 SMNVEV (reference sequence). The ends lost 5 bases at V and 4 bases at J; junction bases unmatched: 7. The CDR3 totals 14 residues. The CDR3 DNA reads as TGTGCCAGCAGTATCGGACAGGGAGGTTACGAGCAGTACTTC. Translating it yields CASSIGQGGYEQYF.

The chain uses TRBV15 and TRBJ2-7; 9 bases map to TRBD2. V lost 0 bases and J lost 5; bases outside the gene matches: 11. The CDR3 is made up of 17 amino acids. Germline CDR1 reads LNHNV; CDR2 reads YYDKDF (reference sequence). The CDR3 nucleotides read TGTGCCACCAGCAGAGATCTCGCGCTAGCGGGATCCCACGAGCAGTACTTC. Protein: CATSRDLALAGSHEQYF.

The chain employs TRBV4-1 and TRBJ2-7; D is unresolved. V was trimmed by 0 bases and J by 4 bases, leaving 10 bases between them. The CDR3 is made up of 14 amino acids. The germline CDR1 and CDR2 sequences are MGHRA and YSYEKL. In nucleotides, the CDR3 is TGCGCCAGCAGCCAAGATCTTCATTTATACGAGCAGTACTTC. It encodes CASSQDLHLYEQYF.

A word on this clone: Other DNA sequences of this sample code for an identical CDR3. The chain employs TRBV15 and TRBJ2-7; 7 bases line up with TRBD1. This CDR3 is built from 14 residues. Germline V CDR1 and CDR2: LNHNV, YYDKDF (reference sequence). The ends lost 3 bases at V and 0 bases at J; junction bases unmatched: 2. For the CDR3, the DNA is TGTGCCACCAGCAGGGACAGGTCCTCCTACGAGCAGTACTTC. Amino acids: CATSRDRSSYEQYF.

The rearrangement uses TRBV15 and TRBJ2-5; possible D gene TRBD1, 6 bases. Per germline, CDR1 LNHNV and CDR2 YYDKDF (reference sequence). Trimming removed 0 bases at V and 0 bases at J, with 8 bases between. This CDR3 is 15 amino acids long. The CDR3 nucleotides are TGTGCCACCAGCAGAGACCGACAGGACCAAGAGACCCAGTACTTC. This encodes CATSRDRQDQETQYF.

The chain uses TRBV7-9 and TRBJ1-1; 8 nucleotides agree with TRBD1. The CDR3 is 13 amino acids. Germline-derived CDR1 and CDR2 are SEHNR and FQNEAQ (reference sequence). Losses at the gene ends were 5 bases for V and 3 bases for J; bases not matched to a gene: 2. The CDR3 sequence is CASSKQGDTEAFF. CDR3 nucleotides: TGTGCCAGCAGCAAACAGGGGGACACTGAAGCTTTCTTT.

This clone showed up just once. This sequence joins TRBV6-4 and TRBJ2-1; 8 positions match TRBD2. After removal of 4 bases from V and 4 bases from J, the junction contained 6 bases not matched to a gene. This CDR3 is built from 15 residues. The germline CDR1 and CDR2 sequences are MRHNA and SNTAGT. The CDR3 protein is CASSVGLAGYNEQFF. In DNA, the CDR3 is TGTGCCAGCAGTGTTGGGCTAGCGGGTTACAATGAGCAGTTCTTC.

V and J are TRBV7-9 and TRBJ2-2; D is ambiguous. This CDR3 contains 12 residues. Looked up from germline, CDR1 is SEHNR and CDR2 is FQNEAQ (reference sequence). Trimming removed 2 bases at V and 5 bases at J, with 3 bases between. The CDR3 region is CASSLPTGELFF. The CDR3 nucleotides read TGTGCCAGCAGCTTACCGACCGGGGAGCTGTTTTTT.

The genes are TRBV5-8 and TRBJ2-7; TRBD2 aligns across 9 bases. Germline trimming cut 4 bases from V and 5 bases from J; bases unmatched to any gene: 13. The germline CDR1 and CDR2 sequences are SGHTS and YDEGEE. This CDR3 comprises 16 residues. The DNA for the CDR3 is TGTGCCAGCAGCCCCGGGATAGCGGGAGCTCTCCACGAGCAGTACTTC. This sequence encodes CASSPGIAGALHEQYF. The full variable domain, in which reference TRBV5-8 and TRBJ2-7 provide the parts outside the CDR3, is EAGVTQSPTHLIKTRGQQATLRCSPISGHTSVYWYQQALGLGLQFLLWYDEGEERNRGNFPPRFSGRQFPNYSSELNVNALELEDSALYLCASSPGIAGALHEQYFGPGTRLTVT.

The V and J genes are TRBV4-1 and TRBJ2-7; D might be TRBD2 (6 bases). Per germline, CDR1 MGHRA and CDR2 YSYEKL. Trimming cost V 2 bases and J 4 bases, with 15 bases left between them. The CDR3 runs to 15 residues. CDR3 sequence: CASSQQLEGLYEQYF. CDR3 coding DNA: TGCGCCAGCAGCCAACAGTTAGAGGGACTGTACGAGCAGTACTTC.

The chain links TRBV28 to TRBJ1-5; a weak D match, TRBD1 (6 bases). Germline assignment: CDR1 MDHEN and CDR2 SYDVKM. V was shortened by 3 bases and J by 3 bases, with 9 bases between the two germline ends. The CDR3 consists of 14 residues. CDR3 loop: CASSFRGPNQPQHF. For the CDR3, the DNA is TGTGCCAGCAGTTTCCGGGGGCCCAATCAGCCCCAGCATTTT.

J is TRBJ1-5 and V is TRBV4-1; D might be TRBD1 (6 bases). CDR1 MGHRA and CDR2 YSYEKL come from the germline V gene. This CDR3 is built from 17 residues. V lost 4 bases and J 3 bases, leaving 19 bases between the germline ends. The CDR3 loop reads CASSPEAGEGYNQPQHF. CDR3 coding DNA: TGCGCCAGCAGCCCGGAAGCAGGGGAGGGGTACAATCAGCCCCAGCATTTT.

V gene TRBV6-5 combines with J gene TRBJ2-2; a possible D gene is TRBD1 (6 bases). CDR3 length: 15 amino acids. V was cut by 5 bases and J by 3 bases, with 13 bases left in between. Germline CDR1 MNHEY, CDR2 SVGAGI. In DNA, the CDR3 is TGTGCCAGCAGTGACTACAGGGTACACACCGGGGAGCTGTTTTTT. It specifies CASSDYRVHTGELFF.

The chain links TRBV7-9 to TRBJ1-5, with 9 bases aligning to TRBD1. This CDR3 is built from 13 residues. Germline trimming cut 4 bases from V and 11 bases from J; bases unmatched to any gene: 6. Germline V CDR1 and CDR2: SEHNR, FQNEAQ (reference sequence). The CDR3 reads CASSYRGREAQHF. The CDR3 DNA sequence: TGTGCCAGCAGCTACAGGGGGCGTGAGGCCCAGCATTTT.

The chain employs TRBV27 and TRBJ2-1; 9 nucleotides agree with TRBD1. The CDR3 is 11 residues long. CDR1 and CDR2 from the germline V gene are MNHEY and SMNVEV (reference sequence). This CDR3 reads CATGGLNEQFF. The DNA for the CDR3 is TGTGCAACAGGGGGCTTGAATGAGCAGTTCTTC.

About this clone itself: Other DNA variants within this sample encode the same CDR3. The chain couples TRBV28 to TRBJ2-7, with D uncertain. Trimming took 2 bases from V and 0 from J, leaving 8 bases between them. Germline assignment: CDR1 MDHEN and CDR2 SYDVKM. The CDR3 consists of 14 residues. CDR3 sequence: CASSLPGGSYEQYF. The CDR3 DNA reads TGTGCCAGCAGTTTACCGGGCGGCTCCTACGAGCAGTACTTC.

This chain uses TRBV27 with TRBJ2-6; no clear D. This CDR3 has 14 residues. V gave up 4 bases and J gave up 0 bases, with 4 bases separating them. Germline assignment: CDR1 MNHEY and CDR2 SMNVEV (reference sequence). The CDR3 sequence: CASSSGSGANVLTF. The CDR3 DNA is TGTGCCAGCAGTTCGGGCTCTGGGGCCAACGTCCTGACTTTC.

The chain uses TRBV10-3 and TRBJ1-2; the match to TRBD1 covers 7 bases. After removal of 3 bases from V and 8 bases from J, the junction contained 9 bases not matched to a gene. CDR3 length: 14 amino acids. The germline CDR1 and CDR2 sequences are ENHRY and SYGVKD. The CDR3 sequence is CAISDYRGPEGYTF. The DNA for the CDR3 is TGTGCCATCAGTGACTATAGGGGGCCAGAGGGCTACACCTTC.

This chain links TRBV10-3 with TRBJ2-7, with 11 bases aligning to TRBD1. Losses at the gene ends were 4 bases for V and 3 bases for J; bases not matched to a gene: 8. The CDR3 has 16 residues. Germline loops: CDR1 ENHRY, CDR2 SYGVKD. CDR3 bases: TGTGCCATCAGTGGCGGACAGGGGGCTCTCCTCTACGAGCAGTACTTC. Translating it yields CAISGGQGALLYEQYF.

The chain couples TRBV9 to TRBJ2-2; TRBD2 aligns across 12 bases. The germline CDR1 and CDR2 sequences are SGDLS and YYNGEE. The trim removed 4 bases at V and 6 bases at J, leaving 7 bases unmatched. The CDR3 spans 16 residues. The CDR3 DNA follows: TGTGCCAGCAGCTCAGGACTAGCGGGATTGGCCGGGGAGCTGTTTTTT. This gives the protein CASSSGLAGLAGELFF.

V usage is TRBV7-9 and J usage is TRBJ2-3; D gene unclear. This CDR3 spans 13 amino acids. V lost 5 bases to trimming and J lost 0 bases, with 6 bases between them. Germline V gene lookup returns CDR1 SEHNR and CDR2 FQNEAQ (reference sequence). In DNA form, the CDR3 reads TGTGCCAGCAGCCAGTCTAGCACAGATACGCAGTATTTT. It specifies CASSQSSTDTQYF.

This chain links TRBV18 with TRBJ2-1; D uncertain. Trimming took 0 bases from V and 3 from J, leaving 6 bases between them. CDR1 is KGHSH, CDR2 LQKENI, per germline. The CDR3 totals 14 residues. CDR3 amino acids: CASSPPWGYNEQFF. Here the CDR3 DNA reads TGTGCCAGCTCACCACCGTGGGGCTACAATGAGCAGTTCTTC.

The chain is built from TRBV5-1 and TRBJ2-5; the D gene is possibly TRBD1 (7 bases). Per germline, CDR1 SGHRS and CDR2 YFSETQ. Trimming removed 4 bases from V and 1 base from J, with 11 bases in between. This CDR3 region has 14 residues. CDR3 region: CASSPRGVQETQYF. The CDR3 DNA reads TGCGCCAGCAGCCCCAGGGGGGTCCAAGAGACCCAGTACTTC.

The chain is built from TRBV10-2 and TRBJ1-1, with D possibly being TRBD1 (6 bases). This CDR3 is 16 amino acids long. V gave up 3 bases and J gave up 1 base, with 15 bases separating them. Germline lookup yields CDR1 WSHSY and CDR2 SAAADI. The CDR3 bases are TGCGCCAGCAGTGAAAGTCTAGGGACATCGAACACTGAAGCTTTCTTT. Residues: CASSESLGTSNTEAFF.

This chain joins TRBV11-2 and TRBJ1-1; a possible D gene is TRBD1 (5 bases). Between the trimmed V and J ends, which lost 3 bases and 4 bases, there was a span of 12 bases. There are 14 residues in the CDR3. CDR1 SGHAT and CDR2 FQNNGV come from the germline V gene. Here the CDR3 DNA reads TGTGCCAGCAGCTTTTTAGGGGTCGGCACTGAAGCTTTCTTT. It specifies CASSFLGVGTEAFF.

The table lists this clone with a count of one. The chain has TRBV27 and TRBJ2-6; a weak D match, TRBD1 (5 bases). V was pared by 2 bases and J by 13 bases, with 15 bases between. CDR1 is MNHEY, CDR2 SMNVEV, per germline (reference sequence). The length of the CDR3 is 14 residues. CDR3 in DNA: TGTGCCAGCAGTTTAATGGGGCCCCAGTGGGTCCTGACTTTC. Its protein product is CASSLMGPQWVLTF.

This clone appeared once. V and J are TRBV7-2 and TRBJ2-2; no clear D. With 5 bases removed from V and 6 bases from J, the gap between germline ends came to 13 bases. Germline V gene data show CDR1 as SGHTA and CDR2 as FQGNSA. This CDR3 is 14 amino acids long. Here the CDR3 DNA reads TGTGCCAGCAGCCATGGGGTAGCCGCCGGGGAGCTGTTTTTT. Amino acids: CASSHGVAAGELFF.

V gene TRBV30 combines with J gene TRBJ1-4; tentatively, D is TRBD1 (5 bases). With 8 bases removed from V and 7 bases from J, the gap between germline ends came to 17 bases. The CDR3 is 13 amino acids. In germline, CDR1 is GTSNPN, CDR2 SVGIG (reference sequence). The CDR3 reads CAGTRDVSEKLFF. The CDR3 nucleotides are TGTGCCGGGACCCGGGACGTCAGTGAAAAACTGTTTTTT.

This chain uses TRBV18 with TRBJ2-7, with 14 bases matching TRBD2. Germline values: CDR1 KGHSH, CDR2 LQKENI. The CDR3 is made up of 16 amino acids. The ends lost 6 bases at V and 5 bases at J; junction bases unmatched: 9. CDR3 nucleotide sequence: TGTGCCAGCTCCCCCGCGGGACTAGCGGGAGACGACGAGCAGTACTTC. This encodes CASSPAGLAGDDEQYF. Together with reference TRBV18 and TRBJ2-7, the CDR3 gives the full variable domain: NAGVMQNPRHLVRRRGQEARLRCSPMKGHSHVYWYRQLPEEGLKFMVYLQKENIIDESGMPKERFSAEFPKEGPSILRIQQVVRGDSAAYFCASSPAGLAGDDEQYFGPGTRLTVT.

The CDR3 here is CASSPERMNTQYF. The DNA for the CDR3 is TGCGCCAGCAGCCCCGAACGGATGAATACGCAGTATTTT. The chain couples TRBV4-3 to TRBJ2-3; D remains unclear. Trimming cost V 4 bases and J 7 bases, with 12 bases left between them. CDR3 length: 13 amino acids. In germline, CDR1 is LGHNA, CDR2 YSLEER.

The chain links TRBV28 to TRBJ1-5; D unclear. The CDR3 length is 14 residues. V dropped 6 bases and J dropped 0 bases, with 9 bases sitting between them. Per germline, CDR1 MDHEN and CDR2 SYDVKM. This CDR3 is CASRGFHSNQPQHF. The CDR3 bases are TGTGCCAGCAGAGGGTTCCATAGCAATCAGCCCCAGCATTTT.